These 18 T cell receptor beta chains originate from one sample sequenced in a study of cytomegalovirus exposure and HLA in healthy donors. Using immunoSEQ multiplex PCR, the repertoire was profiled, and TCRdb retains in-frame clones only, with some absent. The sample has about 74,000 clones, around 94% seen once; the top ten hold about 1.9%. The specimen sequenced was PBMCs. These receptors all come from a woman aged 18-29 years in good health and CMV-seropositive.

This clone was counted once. Written as DNA, the CDR3 is TGTGCCTGGACTACGGGGGGGGGCCCCTCCTACGAGCAGTACTTC. This codes for CAWTTGGGPSYEQYF. The chain joins TRBV30 to TRBJ2-7; 8 bases line up with TRBD2. Trimming removed 4 bases from V and 0 bases from J; junction bases left unmatched: 8. This CDR3 is 15 amino acids long. Germline CDR1 and CDR2: GTSNPN and SVGIG (reference sequence).

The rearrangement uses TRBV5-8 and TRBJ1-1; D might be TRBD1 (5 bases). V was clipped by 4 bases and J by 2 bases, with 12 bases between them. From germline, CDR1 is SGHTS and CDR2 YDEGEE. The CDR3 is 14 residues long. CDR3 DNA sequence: TGTGCCAGCAGCCCCAGGGCCATCAACACTGAAGCTTTCTTT. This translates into CASSPRAINTEAFF.

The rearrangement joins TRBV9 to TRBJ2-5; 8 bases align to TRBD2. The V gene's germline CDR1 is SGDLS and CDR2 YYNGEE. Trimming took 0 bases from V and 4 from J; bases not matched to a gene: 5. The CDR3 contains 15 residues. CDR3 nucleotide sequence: TGTGCCAGCAGCGTAGGAGGGACTAGAGGAGAGACCCAGTACTTC. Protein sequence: CASSVGGTRGETQYF.

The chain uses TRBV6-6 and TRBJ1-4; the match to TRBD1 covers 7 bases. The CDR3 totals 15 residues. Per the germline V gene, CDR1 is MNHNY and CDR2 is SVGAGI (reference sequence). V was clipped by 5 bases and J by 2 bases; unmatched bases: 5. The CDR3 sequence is CASSGRDSTNEKLFF. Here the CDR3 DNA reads TGTGCCAGCAGTGGAAGGGACAGCACTAATGAAAAACTGTTTTTT.

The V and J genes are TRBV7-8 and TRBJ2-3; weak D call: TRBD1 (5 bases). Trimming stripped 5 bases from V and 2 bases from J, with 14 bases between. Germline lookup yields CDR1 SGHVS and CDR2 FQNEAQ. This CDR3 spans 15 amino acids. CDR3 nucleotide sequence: TGTGCCAGCAGCGGCGAACAGGTGACCACAGATACGCAGTATTTT. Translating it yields CASSGEQVTTDTQYF. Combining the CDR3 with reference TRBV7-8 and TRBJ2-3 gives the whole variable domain GAGVSQSPRYKVAKRGQDVALRCDPISGHVSLFWYQQALGQGPEFLTYFQNEAQLDKSGLPSDRFFAERPEGSVSTLKIQRTQQEDSAVYLCASSGEQVTTDTQYFGPGTRLTVL.

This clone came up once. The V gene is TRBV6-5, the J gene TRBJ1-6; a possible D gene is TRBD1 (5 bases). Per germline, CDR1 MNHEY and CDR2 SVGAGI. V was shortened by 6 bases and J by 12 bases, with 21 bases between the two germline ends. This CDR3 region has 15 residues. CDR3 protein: CASSHGRETLGPLHF. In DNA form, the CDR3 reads TGTGCCAGCAGCCACGGCAGGGAAACCCTTGGACCCCTCCACTTT.

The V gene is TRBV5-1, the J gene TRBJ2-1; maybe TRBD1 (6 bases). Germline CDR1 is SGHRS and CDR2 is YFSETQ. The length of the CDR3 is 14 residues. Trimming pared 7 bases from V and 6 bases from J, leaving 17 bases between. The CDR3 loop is CASGVWTVTNEQFF. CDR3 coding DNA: TGCGCCAGCGGAGTCTGGACAGTAACCAATGAGCAGTTCTTC.

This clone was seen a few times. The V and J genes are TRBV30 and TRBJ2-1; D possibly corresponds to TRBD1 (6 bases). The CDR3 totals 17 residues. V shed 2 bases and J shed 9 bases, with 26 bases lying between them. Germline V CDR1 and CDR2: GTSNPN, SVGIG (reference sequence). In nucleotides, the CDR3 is TGTGCCTGGAGTAAAGGGGGTTTGGGATCGCGGTACGGTGAGCAGTTCTTC. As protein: CAWSKGGLGSRYGEQFF.

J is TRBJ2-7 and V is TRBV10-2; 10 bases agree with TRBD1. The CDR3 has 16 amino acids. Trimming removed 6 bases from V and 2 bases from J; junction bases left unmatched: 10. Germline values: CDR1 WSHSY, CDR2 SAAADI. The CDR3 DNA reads TGCGCCAGCAGGGCCACCCGACAGGGGGCAGCCTACGAGCAGTACTTC. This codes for CASRATRQGAAYEQYF.

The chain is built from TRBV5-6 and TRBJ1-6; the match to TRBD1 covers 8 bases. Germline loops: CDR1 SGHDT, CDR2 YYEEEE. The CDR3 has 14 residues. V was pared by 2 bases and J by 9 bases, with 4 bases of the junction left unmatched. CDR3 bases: TGTGCCAGCAGCTTCGACAGGGGTCGTTCACCCCTCCACTTT. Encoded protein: CASSFDRGRSPLHF.

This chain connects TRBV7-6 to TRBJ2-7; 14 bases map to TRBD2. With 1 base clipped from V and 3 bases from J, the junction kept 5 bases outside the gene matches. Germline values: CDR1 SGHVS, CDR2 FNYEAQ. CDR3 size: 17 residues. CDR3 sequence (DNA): TGTGCCAGCAGCTTAGGGTCTGGGACTAGCGGGGGCTACGAGCAGTACTTC. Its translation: CASSLGSGTSGGYEQYF. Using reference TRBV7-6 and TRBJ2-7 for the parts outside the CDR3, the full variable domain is GAGVSQSPRYKVTKRGQDVALRCDPISGHVSLYWYRQALGQGPEFLTYFNYEAQQDKSGLPNDRFSAERPEGSISTLTIQRTEQRDSAMYRCASSLGSGTSGGYEQYFGPGTRLTVT.

CDR3 DNA: TGCGCCAGCAGCCGCGACCCGCCCCTCGGGACTAGCGGGGCCTACGAGCAGTACTTC. Amino acids: CASSRDPPLGTSGAYEQYF. The chain joins TRBV4-1 to TRBJ2-7; 13 nucleotides match TRBD2. Germline V gene lookup returns CDR1 MGHRA and CDR2 YSYEKL. This CDR3 contains 19 residues. V lost 4 bases and J lost 2; bases outside the gene matches: 14.

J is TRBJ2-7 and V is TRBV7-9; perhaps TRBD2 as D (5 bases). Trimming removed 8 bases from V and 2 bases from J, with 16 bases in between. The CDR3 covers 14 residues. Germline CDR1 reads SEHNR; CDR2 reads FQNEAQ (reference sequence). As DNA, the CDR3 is TGTGCCAGCTCGCCCTCGAGCGGAACCTACGAGCAGTACTTC. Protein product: CASSPSSGTYEQYF.

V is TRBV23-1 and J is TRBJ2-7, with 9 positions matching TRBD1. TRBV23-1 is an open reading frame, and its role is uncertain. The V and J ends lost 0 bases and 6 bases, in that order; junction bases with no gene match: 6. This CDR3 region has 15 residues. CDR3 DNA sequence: TGCGCCAGCAGTCAATCGCTTGAGACAGGGGGCGAGCAGTACTTC. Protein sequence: CASSQSLETGGEQYF.

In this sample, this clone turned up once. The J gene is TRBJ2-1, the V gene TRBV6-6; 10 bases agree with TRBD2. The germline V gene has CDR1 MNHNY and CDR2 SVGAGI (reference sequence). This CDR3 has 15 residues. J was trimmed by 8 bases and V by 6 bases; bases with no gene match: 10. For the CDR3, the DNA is TGTGCCAGCAGCTCAGAGGGACTAGCGCTGGATGAGCAGTTCTTC. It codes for CASSSEGLALDEQFF.

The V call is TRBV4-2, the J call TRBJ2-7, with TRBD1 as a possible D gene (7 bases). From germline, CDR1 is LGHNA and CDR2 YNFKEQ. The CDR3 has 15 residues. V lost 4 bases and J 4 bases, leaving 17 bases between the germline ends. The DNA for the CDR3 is TGTGCCAGCAGCCTCGACAGGGTTGGGGGGTACGAGCAGTACTTC. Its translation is CASSLDRVGGYEQYF.

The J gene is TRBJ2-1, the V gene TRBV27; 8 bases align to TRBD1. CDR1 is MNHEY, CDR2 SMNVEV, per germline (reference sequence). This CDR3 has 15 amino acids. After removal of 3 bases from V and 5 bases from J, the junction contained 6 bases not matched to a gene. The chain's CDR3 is CASSFSRTGNNEQFF. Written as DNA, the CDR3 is TGTGCCAGCAGTTTTTCACGGACAGGGAACAATGAGCAGTTCTTC.

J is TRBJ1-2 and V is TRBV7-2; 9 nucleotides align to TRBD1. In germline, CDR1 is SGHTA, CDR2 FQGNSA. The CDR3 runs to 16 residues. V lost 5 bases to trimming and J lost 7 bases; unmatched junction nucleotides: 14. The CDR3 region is CASSLPTGTGMSGYTF. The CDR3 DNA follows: TGTGCCAGCAGCCTTCCGACCGGGACAGGGATGTCTGGCTACACCTTC.